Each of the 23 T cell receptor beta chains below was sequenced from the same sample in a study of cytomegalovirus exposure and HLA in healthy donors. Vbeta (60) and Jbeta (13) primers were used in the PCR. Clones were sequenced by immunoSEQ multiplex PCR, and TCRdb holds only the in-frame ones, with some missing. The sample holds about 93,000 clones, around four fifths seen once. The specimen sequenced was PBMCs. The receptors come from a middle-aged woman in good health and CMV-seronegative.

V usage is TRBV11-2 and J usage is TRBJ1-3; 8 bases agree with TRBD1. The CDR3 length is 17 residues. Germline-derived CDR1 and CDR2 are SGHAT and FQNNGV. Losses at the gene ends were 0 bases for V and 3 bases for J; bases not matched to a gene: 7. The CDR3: CASSLDRTGLSGNTIYF. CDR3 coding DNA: TGTGCCAGCAGCTTAGACCGGACAGGGTTGAGTGGAAACACCATATATTTT.

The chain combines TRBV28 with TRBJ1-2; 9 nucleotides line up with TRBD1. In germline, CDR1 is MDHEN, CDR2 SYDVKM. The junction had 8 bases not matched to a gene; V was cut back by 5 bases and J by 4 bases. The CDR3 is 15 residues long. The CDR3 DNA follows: TGTGCCAGCAGTGGGGACAGGGCCCCGCTCTATGGCTACACCTTC. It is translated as CASSGDRAPLYGYTF.

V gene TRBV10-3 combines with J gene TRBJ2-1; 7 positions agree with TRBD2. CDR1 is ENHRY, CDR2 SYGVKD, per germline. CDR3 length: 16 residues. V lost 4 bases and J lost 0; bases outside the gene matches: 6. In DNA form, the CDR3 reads TGTGCCATCAGTGTTCGATCGGGGGGCTCCTACAATGAGCAGTTCTTC. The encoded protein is CAISVRSGGSYNEQFF.

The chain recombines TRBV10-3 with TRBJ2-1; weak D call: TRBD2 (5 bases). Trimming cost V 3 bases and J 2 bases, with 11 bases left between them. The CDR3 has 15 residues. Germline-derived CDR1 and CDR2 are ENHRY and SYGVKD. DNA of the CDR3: TGTGCCATCAGTGACGCCGGGATACCCTACAATGAGCAGTTCTTC. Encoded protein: CAISDAGIPYNEQFF.

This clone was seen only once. CDR3 DNA sequence: TGTGCCAGTATCCCGCCGGGGGGAAGCAATCAGCCCCAGCATTTT. Translating it yields CASIPPGGSNQPQHF. The chain is built from TRBV19 and TRBJ1-5, with TRBD1 as a possible D gene (5 bases). The CDR3 is 15 residues long. V was cut by 7 bases and J by 1 base, with 14 bases left in between. The germline CDR1 and CDR2 sequences are LNHDA and SQIVND (reference sequence).

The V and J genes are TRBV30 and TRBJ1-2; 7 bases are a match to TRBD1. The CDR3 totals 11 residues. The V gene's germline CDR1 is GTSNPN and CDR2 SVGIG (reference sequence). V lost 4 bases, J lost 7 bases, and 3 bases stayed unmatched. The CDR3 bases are TGTGCCTGGACCCGGACAGGTGGCTACACCTTC. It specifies CAWTRTGGYTF.

The CDR3 is CASSVTGDSNYGYTF. The DNA for the CDR3 is TGCGCCAGCAGCGTTACAGGGGATTCTAACTATGGCTACACCTTC. The J gene is TRBJ1-2, the V gene TRBV5-1; 7 positions agree with TRBD1. CDR1 and CDR2 from the germline V gene are SGHRS and YFSETQ. The CDR3 covers 15 residues. V was pared by 4 bases and J by 0 bases, with 6 bases of the junction left unmatched.

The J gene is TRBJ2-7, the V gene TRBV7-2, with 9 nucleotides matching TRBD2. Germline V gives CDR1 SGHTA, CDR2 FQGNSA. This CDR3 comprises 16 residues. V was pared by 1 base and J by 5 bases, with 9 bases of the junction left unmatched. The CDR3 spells CASSLDLLAGGDEQYF. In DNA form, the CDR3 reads TGTGCCAGCAGCTTAGACCTACTAGCGGGTGGAGACGAGCAGTACTTC.

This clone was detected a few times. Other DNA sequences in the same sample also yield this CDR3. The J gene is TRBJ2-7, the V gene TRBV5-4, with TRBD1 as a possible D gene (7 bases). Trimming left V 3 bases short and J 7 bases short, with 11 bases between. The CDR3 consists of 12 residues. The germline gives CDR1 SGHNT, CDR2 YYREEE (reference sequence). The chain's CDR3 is CASSSTGREQYF. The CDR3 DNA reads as TGTGCCAGCAGCTCGACAGGGAGGGAGCAGTACTTC.

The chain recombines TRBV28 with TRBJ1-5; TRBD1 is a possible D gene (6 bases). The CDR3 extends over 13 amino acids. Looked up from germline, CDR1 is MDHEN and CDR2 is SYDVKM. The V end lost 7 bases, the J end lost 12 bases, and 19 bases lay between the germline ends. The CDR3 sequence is CASTPGVGGLQHF. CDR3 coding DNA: TGTGCCAGCACCCCAGGGGTTGGAGGTCTCCAGCATTTT. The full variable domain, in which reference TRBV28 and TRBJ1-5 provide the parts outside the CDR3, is DVKVTQSSRYLVKRTGEKVFLECVQDMDHENMFWYRQDPGLGLRLIYFSYDVKMKEKGDIPEGYSVSREKKERFSLILESASTNQTSMYLCASTPGVGGLQHFGDGTRLSIL.

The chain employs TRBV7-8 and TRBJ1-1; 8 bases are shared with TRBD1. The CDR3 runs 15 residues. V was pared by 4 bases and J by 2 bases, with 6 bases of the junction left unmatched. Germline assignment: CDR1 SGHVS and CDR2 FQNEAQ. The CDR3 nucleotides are TGTGCCAGCAGCTCGTACAGGGGGAGAAACACTGAAGCTTTCTTT. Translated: CASSSYRGRNTEAFF.

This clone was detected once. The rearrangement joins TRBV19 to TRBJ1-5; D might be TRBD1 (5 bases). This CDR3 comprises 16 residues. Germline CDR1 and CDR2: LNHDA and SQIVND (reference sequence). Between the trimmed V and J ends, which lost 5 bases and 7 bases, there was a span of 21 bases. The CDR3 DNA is TGTGCCAGTAGTGTCCCGGGGATCAAACGGGGGCAGCCCCAGCATTTT. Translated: CASSVPGIKRGQPQHF.

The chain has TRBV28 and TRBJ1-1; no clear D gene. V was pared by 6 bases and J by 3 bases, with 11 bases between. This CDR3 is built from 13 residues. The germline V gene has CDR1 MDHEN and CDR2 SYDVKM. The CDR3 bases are TGTGCCAGCAGGCAAAGCGGTGACACTGAAGCTTTCTTT. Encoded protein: CASRQSGDTEAFF.

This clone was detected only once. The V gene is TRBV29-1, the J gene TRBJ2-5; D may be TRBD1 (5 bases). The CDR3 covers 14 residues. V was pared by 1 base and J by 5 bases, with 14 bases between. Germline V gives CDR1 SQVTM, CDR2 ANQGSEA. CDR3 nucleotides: TGCAGCGTTGAAGCAGGGCTCCAGGGTGAGACCCAGTACTTC. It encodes CSVEAGLQGETQYF.

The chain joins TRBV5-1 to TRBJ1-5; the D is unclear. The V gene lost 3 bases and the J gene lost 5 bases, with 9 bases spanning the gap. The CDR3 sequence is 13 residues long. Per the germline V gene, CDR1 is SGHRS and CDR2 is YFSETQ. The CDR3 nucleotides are TGCGCCAGCAGCTACGAAGGAGATCAGCCCCAGCATTTT. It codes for CASSYEGDQPQHF.

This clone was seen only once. Here the CDR3 DNA reads TGTGCCAGCAGCACCCGGACAGGGCTTAACGAAAAACTGTTTTTT. This translates into CASSTRTGLNEKLFF. The rearrangement joins TRBV7-8 to TRBJ1-4; 8 positions match TRBD1. Germline V gives CDR1 SGHVS, CDR2 FQNEAQ. This CDR3 has 15 amino acids. V lost 5 bases and J lost 8; bases outside the gene matches: 10.

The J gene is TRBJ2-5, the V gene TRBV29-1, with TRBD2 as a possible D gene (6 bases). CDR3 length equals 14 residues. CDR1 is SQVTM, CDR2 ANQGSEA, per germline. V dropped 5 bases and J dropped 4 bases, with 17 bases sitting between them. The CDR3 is CSVLGGAIAETQYF. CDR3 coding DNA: TGCAGCGTTCTTGGCGGGGCTATTGCAGAGACCCAGTACTTC.

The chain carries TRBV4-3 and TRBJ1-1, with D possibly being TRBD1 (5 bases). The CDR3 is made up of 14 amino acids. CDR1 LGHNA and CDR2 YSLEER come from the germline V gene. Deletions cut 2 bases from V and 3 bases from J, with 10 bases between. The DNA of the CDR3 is TGCGCCAGCAGCCAACTTCAGGGCTACACTGAAGCTTTCTTT. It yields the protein CASSQLQGYTEAFF.

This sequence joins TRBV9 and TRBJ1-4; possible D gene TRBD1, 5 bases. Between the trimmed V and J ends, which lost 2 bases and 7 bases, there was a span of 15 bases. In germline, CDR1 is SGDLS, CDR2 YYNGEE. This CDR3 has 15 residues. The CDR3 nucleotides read TGTGCCAGCAGCGTTAGGGGTACGTACCCTGAAAAACTGTTTTTT. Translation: CASSVRGTYPEKLFF.

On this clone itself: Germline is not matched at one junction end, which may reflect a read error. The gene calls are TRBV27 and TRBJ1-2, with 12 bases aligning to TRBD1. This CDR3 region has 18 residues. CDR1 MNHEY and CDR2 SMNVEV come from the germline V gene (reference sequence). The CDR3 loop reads CASSLVPPGTGGLYGYPF. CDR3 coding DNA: TGTGCCAGCAGTTTGGTGCCCCCCGGGACAGGGGGCCTCTATGGCTACCCCTTC.

The CDR3 DNA sequence: TGCAGTGCAGGGGGCTTTCCAGCTTTCTTT. Translating gives CSAGGFPAFF. The chain combines TRBV20-1 with TRBJ1-1, with 7 nucleotides matching TRBD1. The CDR3 extends over 10 amino acids. Trimming removed 6 bases from V and 10 bases from J; junction bases left unmatched: 5. CDR1 and CDR2 from the germline V gene are DFQATT and SNEGSKA (reference sequence).

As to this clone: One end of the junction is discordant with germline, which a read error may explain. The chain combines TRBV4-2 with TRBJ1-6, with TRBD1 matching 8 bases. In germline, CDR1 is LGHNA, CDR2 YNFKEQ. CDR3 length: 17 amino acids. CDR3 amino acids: CASSQDGQGSSNSPLHF. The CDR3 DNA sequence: TGTGCCAGCAGCCAAGACGGACAGGGTTCCTCTAATTCACCCCTCCACTTT.

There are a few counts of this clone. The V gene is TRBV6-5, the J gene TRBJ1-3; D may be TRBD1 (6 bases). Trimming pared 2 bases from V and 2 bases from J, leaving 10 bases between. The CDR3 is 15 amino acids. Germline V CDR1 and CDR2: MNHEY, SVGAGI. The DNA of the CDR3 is TGTGCCAGCAGTTACGAGGCAGGGGCTGGAAACACCATATATTTT. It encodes CASSYEAGAGNTIYF.